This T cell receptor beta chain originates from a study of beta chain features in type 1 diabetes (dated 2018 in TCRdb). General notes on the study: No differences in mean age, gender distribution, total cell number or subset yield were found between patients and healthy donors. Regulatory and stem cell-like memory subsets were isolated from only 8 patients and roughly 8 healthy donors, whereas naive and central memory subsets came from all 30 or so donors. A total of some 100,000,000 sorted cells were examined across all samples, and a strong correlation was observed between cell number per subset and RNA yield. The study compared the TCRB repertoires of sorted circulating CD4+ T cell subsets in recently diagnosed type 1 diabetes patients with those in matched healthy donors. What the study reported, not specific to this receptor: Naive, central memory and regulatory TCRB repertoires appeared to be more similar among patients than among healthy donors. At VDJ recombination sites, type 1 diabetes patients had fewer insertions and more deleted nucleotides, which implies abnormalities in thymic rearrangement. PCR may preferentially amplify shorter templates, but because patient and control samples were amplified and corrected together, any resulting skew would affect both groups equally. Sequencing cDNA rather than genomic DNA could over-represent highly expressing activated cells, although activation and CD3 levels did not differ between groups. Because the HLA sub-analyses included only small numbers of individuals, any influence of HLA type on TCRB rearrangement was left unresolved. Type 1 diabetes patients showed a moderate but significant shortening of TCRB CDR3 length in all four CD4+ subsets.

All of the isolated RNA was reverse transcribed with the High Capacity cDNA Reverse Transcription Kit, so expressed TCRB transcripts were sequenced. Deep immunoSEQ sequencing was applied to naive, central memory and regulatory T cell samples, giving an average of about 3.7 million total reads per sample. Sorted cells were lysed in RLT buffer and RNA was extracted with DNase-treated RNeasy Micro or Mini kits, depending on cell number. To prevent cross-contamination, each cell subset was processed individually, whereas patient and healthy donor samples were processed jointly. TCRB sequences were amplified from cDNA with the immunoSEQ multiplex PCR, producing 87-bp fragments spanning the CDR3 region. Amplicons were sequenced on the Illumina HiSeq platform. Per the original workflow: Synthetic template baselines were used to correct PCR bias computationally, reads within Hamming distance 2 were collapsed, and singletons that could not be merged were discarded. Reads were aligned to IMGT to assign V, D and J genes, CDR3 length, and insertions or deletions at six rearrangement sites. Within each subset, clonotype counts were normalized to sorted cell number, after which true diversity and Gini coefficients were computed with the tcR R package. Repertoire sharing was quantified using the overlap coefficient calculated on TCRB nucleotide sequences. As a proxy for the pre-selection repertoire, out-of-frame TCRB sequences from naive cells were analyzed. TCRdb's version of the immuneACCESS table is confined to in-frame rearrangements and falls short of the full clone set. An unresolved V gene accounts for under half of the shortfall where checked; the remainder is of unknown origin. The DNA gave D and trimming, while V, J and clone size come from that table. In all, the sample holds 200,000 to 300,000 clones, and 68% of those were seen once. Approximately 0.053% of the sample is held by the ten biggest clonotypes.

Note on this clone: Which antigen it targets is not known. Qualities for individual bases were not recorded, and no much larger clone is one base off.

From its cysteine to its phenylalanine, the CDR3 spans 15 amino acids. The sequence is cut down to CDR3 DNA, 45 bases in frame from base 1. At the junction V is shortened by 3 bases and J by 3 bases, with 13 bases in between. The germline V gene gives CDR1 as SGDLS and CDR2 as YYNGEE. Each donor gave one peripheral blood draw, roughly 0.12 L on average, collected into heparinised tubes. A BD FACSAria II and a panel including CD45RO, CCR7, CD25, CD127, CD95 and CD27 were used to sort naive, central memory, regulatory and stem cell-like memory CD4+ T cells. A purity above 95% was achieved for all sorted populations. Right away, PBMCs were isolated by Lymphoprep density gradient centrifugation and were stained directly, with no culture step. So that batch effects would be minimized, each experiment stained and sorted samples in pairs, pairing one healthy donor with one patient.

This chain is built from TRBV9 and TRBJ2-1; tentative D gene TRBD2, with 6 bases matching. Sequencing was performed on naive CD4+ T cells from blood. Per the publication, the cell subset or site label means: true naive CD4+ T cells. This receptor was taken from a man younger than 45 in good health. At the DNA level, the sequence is TGTGCCAGCAGCGCCGGGACTCAAAGCTACAATGAGCAGTTCTTC. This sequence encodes CASSAGTQSYNEQFF.